The next 19 T cell receptor beta chains were all read from a single sample in a study of shared clonotypes between healthy human individuals. CD8 cells classed as naive were CD45RO-negative and positively selected for CCR7, excluding terminally differentiated effector memory CD45RA+ cells. Repertoires were generated with immunoSEQ multiplex PCR, while TCRdb's copy carries only in-frame clones and drops some. The table has roughly 2.1 million clones, just over 90% seen once. Input material: naive CD8+ T cells from PBMCs. The receptors were gathered from a man aged 18-30 years in good health. Some clones in this sample may be carry-over from other donors' samples.

The chain employs TRBV27 and TRBJ2-1, with D maybe TRBD1 (5 bases). Germline loops: CDR1 MNHEY, CDR2 SMNVEV (reference sequence). Trimming removed 0 bases at V and 5 bases at J, with 20 bases between. This CDR3 region has 18 residues. The CDR3 reads CASSLSSPQGRMNNEQFF. The DNA for the CDR3 is TGTGCCAGCAGTTTATCCTCCCCCCAGGGTAGAATGAACAATGAGCAGTTCTTC.

This chain uses TRBV5-1 with TRBJ2-3; 7 nucleotides align to TRBD1. This CDR3 region has 18 residues. With V trimmed by 0 bases and J by 1 base, 11 bases remained unmatched. CDR1 SGHRS and CDR2 YFSETQ come from the germline V gene. The CDR3 DNA sequence: TGCGCCAGCAGCTTGGCCGGGACAGTTACCCCTGGCACAGATACGCAGTATTTT. It encodes CASSLAGTVTPGTDTQYF. Using reference TRBV5-1 and TRBJ2-3 for the parts outside the CDR3, the full variable domain is KAGVTQTPRYLIKTRGQQVTLSCSPISGHRSVSWYQQTPGQGLQFLFEYFSETQRNKGNFPGRFSGRQFSNSRSEMNVSTLELGDSALYLCASSLAGTVTPGTDTQYFGPGTRLTVL.

This chain links TRBV4-3 with TRBJ1-1, with D unresolved. The CDR3 sequence is 15 residues long. Germline CDR1 and CDR2: LGHNA and YSLEER. Trimming cost V 1 base and J 0 bases, with 9 bases left between them. CDR3: CASSQGSGLNTEAFF. The CDR3 DNA reads as TGCGCCAGCAGCCAAGGTTCTGGGTTGAACACTGAAGCTTTCTTT.

The gene calls are TRBV5-4 and TRBJ2-1; TRBD1 might be the D (5 bases). There are 14 residues in the CDR3. V shed 3 bases and J shed 3 bases, with 10 bases lying between them. The germline gives CDR1 SGHNT, CDR2 YYREEE (reference sequence). CDR3 sequence reads: CASSSDTDYNEQFF. As DNA, the CDR3 is TGTGCCAGCAGCTCGGACACGGACTACAATGAGCAGTTCTTC.

This clone has just one count. The chain uses TRBV20-1 and TRBJ2-7; unclear D gene. This CDR3 region has 10 residues. The germline V gene encodes CDR1 DFQATT and CDR2 SNEGSKA (reference sequence). Trimming took 4 bases from V and 9 from J, leaving 10 bases between them. Here the CDR3 DNA reads TGCAGTGCTAAGGGCCGCAGGCAGTACTTC. Its translation is CSAKGRRQYF.

The genes are TRBV5-4 and TRBJ1-2, with D maybe TRBD1 (5 bases). The V gene's germline CDR1 is SGHNT and CDR2 YYREEE (reference sequence). This CDR3 is built from 16 residues. Trimming took 5 bases from V and 1 from J, leaving 18 bases between them. In DNA, the CDR3 is TGTGCCAGCAGTCATCCTACCCGGGACGGTAACTATGGCTACACCTTC. As protein: CASSHPTRDGNYGYTF.

This clone appeared a few times. The rearrangement joins TRBV20-1 to TRBJ1-1; D is unresolved. From germline, CDR1 is DFQATT and CDR2 SNEGSKA (reference sequence). The CDR3 sequence is 9 residues long. V was shortened by 8 bases and J by 1 base, with 2 bases between the two germline ends. CDR3 coding DNA: TGCAGTTCGAACACTGAAGCTTTCTTT. As protein: CSSNTEAFF.

The V gene is TRBV5-1, the J gene TRBJ2-1; 8 bases are a match to TRBD2. CDR1 is SGHRS, CDR2 YFSETQ, per germline. V lost 0 bases to trimming and J lost 1 base; unmatched junction nucleotides: 9. The CDR3 loop spans 18 amino acids. CDR3 in amino acids: CASSLARMSGSSYNEQFF. In nucleotides, the CDR3 is TGCGCCAGCAGCTTGGCCCGGATGAGCGGGAGTTCCTACAATGAGCAGTTCTTC. Using reference TRBV5-1 and TRBJ2-1 for the parts outside the CDR3, the full variable domain is KAGVTQTPRYLIKTRGQQVTLSCSPISGHRSVSWYQQTPGQGLQFLFEYFSETQRNKGNFPGRFSGRQFSNSRSEMNVSTLELGDSALYLCASSLARMSGSSYNEQFFGPGTRLTVL.

The chain employs TRBV7-9 and TRBJ2-7; maybe TRBD2 (6 bases). There are 14 residues in the CDR3. V was clipped by 3 bases and J by 2 bases, with 11 bases between them. Germline V gives CDR1 SEHNR, CDR2 FQNEAQ (reference sequence). CDR3 in amino acids: CASSFSGATYEQYF. The CDR3 DNA follows: TGTGCCAGCAGCTTTTCGGGAGCTACCTACGAGCAGTACTTC.

V gene TRBV4-1 combines with J gene TRBJ1-5; 7 bases are shared with TRBD1. The V gene end was trimmed by 1 base and the J gene end by 7 bases; junction bases not matched to a gene: 7. The length of the CDR3 is 15 residues. Germline lookup yields CDR1 MGHRA and CDR2 YSYEKL. The CDR3 loop reads CASSQVTGVGQPQHF. CDR3 sequence (DNA): TGCGCCAGCAGCCAAGTCACAGGGGTAGGACAGCCCCAGCATTTT.

The chain employs TRBV27 and TRBJ2-5; tentatively, D is TRBD1 (6 bases). CDR3 length: 14 amino acids. CDR1 MNHEY and CDR2 SMNVEV come from the germline V gene (reference sequence). V was trimmed by 6 bases and J by 1 base, leaving 12 bases between them. CDR3 in DNA: TGTGCCAGCAGAAAAACAGGGTTCCAAGAGACCCAGTACTTC. Its protein is CASRKTGFQETQYF.

The chain has TRBV28 and TRBJ2-7; D uncertain. Trimming stripped 6 bases from V and 5 bases from J, with 17 bases between. This CDR3 spans 14 amino acids. Germline V CDR1 and CDR2: MDHEN, SYDVKM. CDR3 in DNA: TGTGCCAGCAGCCGAAATGAAGGGTCCCACGAGCAGTACTTC. The encoded protein is CASSRNEGSHEQYF.

In DNA form, the CDR3 reads TGTGCCAGCAGTATACAGGGCGAGCAGTACTTC. It yields the protein CASSIQGEQYF. The chain employs TRBV27 and TRBJ2-7; tentatively, D is TRBD1 (6 bases). The V end lost 5 bases, the J end lost 6 bases, and 8 bases lay between the germline ends. Per germline, CDR1 MNHEY and CDR2 SMNVEV (reference sequence). CDR3 size: 11 residues.

Only one count was recorded for this clone. This chain links TRBV2 with TRBJ2-1; possibly TRBD2 for D (5 bases). Per germline, CDR1 SNHLY and CDR2 FYNNEI. V was trimmed by 2 bases and J by 7 bases, leaving 9 bases between them. This CDR3 region has 13 residues. CDR3 residues: CASSELTGNEQFF. The CDR3 DNA sequence: TGTGCCAGCAGTGAACTGACGGGAAATGAGCAGTTCTTC.

The rearrangement links TRBV28 to TRBJ2-5, with 8 positions matching TRBD1. Germline V gene lookup returns CDR1 MDHEN and CDR2 SYDVKM. The V and J ends lost 5 bases and 4 bases, in that order; junction bases with no gene match: 12. This CDR3 has 16 residues. CDR3 in DNA: TGTGCCAGCAGTCCATTTCAGGGGGCGCTGGGAGAGACCCAGTACTTC. This sequence encodes CASSPFQGALGETQYF.

The V call is TRBV28, the J call TRBJ2-7; D not resolved. The germline gives CDR1 MDHEN, CDR2 SYDVKM. Trimming removed 5 bases from V and 0 bases from J, with 23 bases in between. The CDR3 is 18 residues long. This CDR3 is CASSPTTLIVQPSYEQYF. The CDR3 DNA reads TGTGCCAGCAGTCCGACGACGCTTATAGTCCAGCCCTCCTACGAGCAGTACTTC.

The rearrangement joins TRBV14 to TRBJ1-1; no firm D call. The CDR3 is made up of 15 amino acids. V shed 4 bases and J shed 7 bases, with 19 bases lying between them. Germline CDR1 is SGHDN and CDR2 is FVKESK. Here the CDR3 reads CASSPSRRERVEAFF. CDR3 DNA: TGTGCCAGCAGCCCATCACGCCGGGAACGGGTTGAAGCTTTCTTT.

The rearrangement uses TRBV4-1 and TRBJ2-2; D not certain. Deletions cut 2 bases from V and 3 bases from J, with 4 bases between. This CDR3 has 13 amino acids. Germline V CDR1 and CDR2: MGHRA, YSYEKL. CDR3 coding DNA: TGCGCCAGCAGCCAAATCCACACCGGGGAGCTGTTTTTT. Its protein is CASSQIHTGELFF.

The count of this clone is one. The V gene is TRBV19, the J gene TRBJ1-2; perhaps TRBD1 as D (5 bases). The length of the CDR3 is 13 residues. Germline assignment: CDR1 LNHDA and CDR2 SQIVND (reference sequence). Trimming shortened V by 3 bases and J by 4 bases, and 9 bases separated the two germline ends. This chain's CDR3 is CASSIDSPYGYTF. The CDR3 bases are TGTGCCAGTAGTATCGACAGTCCCTATGGCTACACCTTC.